This TCR beta chain appears in the sequencing data of a study of regulatory T cells in long-lasting Graves disease. Study-level results: Persistent cases favored TRBV28, TRBJ1-2 and TRBJ2-5.

Time point specified: persistent/refractory GD, antithyroid drugs over 5 years with positive TRAb. RNA isolated from PBMCs was used to make the TCR library. Per the germline V gene, CDR1 is DFQATT and CDR2 is SNEGSKA (reference sequence). V lost 3 bases and J 7 bases, leaving 12 bases between the germline ends. The CDR3 sequence is 12 residues long. Both iRepertoire HTBI primers and Arm-PCR of CDR3 regions were used to build the TCR beta libraries. Each CDR3 protein gets one entry after TCRdb re-called the multiplex PCR reads with MiXCR. The sample lists 650,000 to 850,000 distinct CDR3 sequences; 25% to 35% were seen once. A note on this clonotype: Its antigen is undetermined.

The clonotype comes from a female donor with Graves disease. The V gene is TRBV20-1, the J gene TRBJ1-1; no reliable D call. Sequencing was performed on peripheral blood mononuclear cells (PBMCs), taken when the disease was refractory, from a patient treated with antithyroid drugs. This chain's CDR3 is CSARFGVDEAFF. In DNA, the CDR3 is TGCAGTGCTAGGTTTGGAGTTGATGAAGCTTTCTTT.